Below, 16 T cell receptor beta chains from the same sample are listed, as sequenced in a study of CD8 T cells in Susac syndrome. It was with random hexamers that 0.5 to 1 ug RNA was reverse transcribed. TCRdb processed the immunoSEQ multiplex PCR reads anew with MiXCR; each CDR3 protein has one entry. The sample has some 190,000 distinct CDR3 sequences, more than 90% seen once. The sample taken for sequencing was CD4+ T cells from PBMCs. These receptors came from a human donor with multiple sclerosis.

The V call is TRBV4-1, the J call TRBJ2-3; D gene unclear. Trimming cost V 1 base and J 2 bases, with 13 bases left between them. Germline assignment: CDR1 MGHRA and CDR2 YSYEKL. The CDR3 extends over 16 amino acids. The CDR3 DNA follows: TGCGCCAGCAGCCAAGTAGATCTGGGGTTCACAGATACGCAGTATTTT. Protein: CASSQVDLGFTDTQYF.

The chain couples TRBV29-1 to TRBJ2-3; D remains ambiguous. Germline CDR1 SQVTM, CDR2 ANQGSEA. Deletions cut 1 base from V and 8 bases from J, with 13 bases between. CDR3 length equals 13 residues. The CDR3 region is CSVEGAGWGTQYF. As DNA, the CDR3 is TGCAGCGTTGAAGGGGCAGGTTGGGGTACGCAGTATTTT.

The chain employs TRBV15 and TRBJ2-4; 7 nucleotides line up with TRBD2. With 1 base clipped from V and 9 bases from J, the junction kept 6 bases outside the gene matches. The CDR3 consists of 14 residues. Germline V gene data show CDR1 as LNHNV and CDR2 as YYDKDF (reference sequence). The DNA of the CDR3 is TGTGCCACCAGCAGAGGGTTCCCGGGAGGCATTCAGTACTTC. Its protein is CATSRGFPGGIQYF.

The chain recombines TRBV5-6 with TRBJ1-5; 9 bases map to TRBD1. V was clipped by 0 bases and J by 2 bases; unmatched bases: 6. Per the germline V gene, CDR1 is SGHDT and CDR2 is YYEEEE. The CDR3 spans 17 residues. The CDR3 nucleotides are TGTGCCAGCAGCTTGGACAGGGGGCAAATGGGCAATCAGCCCCAGCATTTT. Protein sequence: CASSLDRGQMGNQPQHF.

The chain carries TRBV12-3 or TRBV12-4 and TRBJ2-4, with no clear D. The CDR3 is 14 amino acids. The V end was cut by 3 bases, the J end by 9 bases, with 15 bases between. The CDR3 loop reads CASSFRTPSSIQYF. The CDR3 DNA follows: TGTGCCAGCAGTTTTCGAACACCTTCGTCCATTCAGTACTTC.

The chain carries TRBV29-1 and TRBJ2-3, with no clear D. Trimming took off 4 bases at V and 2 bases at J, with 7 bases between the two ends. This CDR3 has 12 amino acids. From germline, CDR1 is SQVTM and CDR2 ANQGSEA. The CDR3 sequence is CSVVQHTDTQYF. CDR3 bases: TGCAGCGTTGTACAGCACACAGATACGCAGTATTTT.

The CDR3 protein is CASSIWAREAQPQHF. The CDR3 nucleotides read TGTGCCAGTAGTATCTGGGCCAGGGAGGCTCAGCCCCAGCATTTT. The chain links TRBV19 to TRBJ1-5, with D maybe TRBD1 (5 bases). The V gene lost 3 bases and the J gene lost 6 bases, with 15 bases spanning the gap. This CDR3 is 15 amino acids long. From germline, CDR1 is LNHDA and CDR2 SQIVND (reference sequence).

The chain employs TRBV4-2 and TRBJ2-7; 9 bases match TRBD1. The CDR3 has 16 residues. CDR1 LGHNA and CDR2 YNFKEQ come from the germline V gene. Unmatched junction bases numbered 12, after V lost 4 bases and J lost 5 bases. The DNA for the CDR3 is TGTGCCAGCAGCCCTCAGCGTCGGGACAGGGAGGACGAGCAGTACTTC. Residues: CASSPQRRDREDEQYF.

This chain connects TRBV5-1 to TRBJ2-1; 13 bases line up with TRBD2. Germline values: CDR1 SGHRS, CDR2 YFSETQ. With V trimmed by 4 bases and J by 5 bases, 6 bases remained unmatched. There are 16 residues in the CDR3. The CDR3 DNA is TGCGCCAGCAGCGGGGGACTAGCGGGACTTAACAATGAGCAGTTCTTC. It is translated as CASSGGLAGLNNEQFF. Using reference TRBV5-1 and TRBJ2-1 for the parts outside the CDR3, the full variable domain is KAGVTQTPRYLIKTRGQQVTLSCSPISGHRSVSWYQQTPGQGLQFLFEYFSETQRNKGNFPGRFSGRQFSNSRSEMNVSTLELGDSALYLCASSGGLAGLNNEQFFGPGTRLTVL.

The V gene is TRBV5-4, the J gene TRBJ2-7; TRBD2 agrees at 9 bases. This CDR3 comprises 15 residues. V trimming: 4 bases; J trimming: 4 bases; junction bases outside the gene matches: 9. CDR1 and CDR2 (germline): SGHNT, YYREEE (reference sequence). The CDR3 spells CASSSGGQHGYEQYF. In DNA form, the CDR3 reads TGTGCCAGCAGCAGCGGGGGGCAACATGGGTACGAGCAGTACTTC.

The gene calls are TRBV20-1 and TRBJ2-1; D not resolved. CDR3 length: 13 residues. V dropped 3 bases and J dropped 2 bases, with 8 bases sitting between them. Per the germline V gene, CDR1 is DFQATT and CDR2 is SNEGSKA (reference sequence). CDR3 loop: CSASRSAYNEQFF. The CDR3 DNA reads TGCAGTGCTAGTAGGTCAGCCTACAATGAGCAGTTCTTC.

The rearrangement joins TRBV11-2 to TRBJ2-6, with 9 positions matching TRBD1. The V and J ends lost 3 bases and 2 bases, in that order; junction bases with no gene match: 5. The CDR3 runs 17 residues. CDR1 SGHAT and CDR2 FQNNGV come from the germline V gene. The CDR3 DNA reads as TGTGCCAGCAGCTTTAGACAGGGGGATGCTGGGGCCAACGTCCTGACTTTC. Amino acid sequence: CASSFRQGDAGANVLTF.

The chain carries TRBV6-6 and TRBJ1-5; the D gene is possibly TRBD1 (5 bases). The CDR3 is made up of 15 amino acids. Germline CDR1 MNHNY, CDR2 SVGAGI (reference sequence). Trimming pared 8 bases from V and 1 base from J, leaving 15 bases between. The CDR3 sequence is CASYGGVGSNQPQHF. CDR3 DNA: TGTGCCAGCTATGGGGGTGTGGGGAGCAATCAGCCCCAGCATTTT.

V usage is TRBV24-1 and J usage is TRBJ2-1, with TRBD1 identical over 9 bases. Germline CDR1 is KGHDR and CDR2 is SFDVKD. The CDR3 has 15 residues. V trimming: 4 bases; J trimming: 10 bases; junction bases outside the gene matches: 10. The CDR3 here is CATSEGTGFYGEQFF. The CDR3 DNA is TGTGCCACCAGTGAAGGGACAGGGTTCTACGGCGAGCAGTTCTTC.

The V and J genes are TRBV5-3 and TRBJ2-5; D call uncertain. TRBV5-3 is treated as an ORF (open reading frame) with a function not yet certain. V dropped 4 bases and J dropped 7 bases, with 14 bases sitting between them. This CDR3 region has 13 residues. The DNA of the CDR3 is TGTGCCAGAAGCACTGAATCTCCGGGGACCCAGTACTTC. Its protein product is CARSTESPGTQYF.

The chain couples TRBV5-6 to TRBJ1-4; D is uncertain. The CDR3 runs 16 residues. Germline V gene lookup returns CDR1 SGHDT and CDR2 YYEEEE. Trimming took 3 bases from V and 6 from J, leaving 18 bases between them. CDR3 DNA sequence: TGTGCCAGCAGCTCCCAAAGGGCTGGCGGAGATGAAAAACTGTTTTTT. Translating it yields CASSSQRAGGDEKLFF.